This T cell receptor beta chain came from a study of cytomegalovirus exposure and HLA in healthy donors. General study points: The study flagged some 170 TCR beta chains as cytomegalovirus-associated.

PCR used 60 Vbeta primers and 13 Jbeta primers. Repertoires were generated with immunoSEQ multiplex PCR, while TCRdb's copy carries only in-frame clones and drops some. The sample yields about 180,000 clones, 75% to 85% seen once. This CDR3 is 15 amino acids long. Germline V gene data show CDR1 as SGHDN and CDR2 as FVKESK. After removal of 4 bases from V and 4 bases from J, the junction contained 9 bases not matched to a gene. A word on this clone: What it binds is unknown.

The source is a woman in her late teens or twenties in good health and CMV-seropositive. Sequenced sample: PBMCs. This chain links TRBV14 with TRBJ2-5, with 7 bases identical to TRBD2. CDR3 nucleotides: TGTGCCAGCAGCCCAGCGGGGTCCAAAGGAGAGACCCAGTACTTC. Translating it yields CASSPAGSKGETQYF. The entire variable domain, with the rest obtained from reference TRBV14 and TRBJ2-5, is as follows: EAGVTQFPSHSVIEKGQTVTLRCDPISGHDNLYWYRRVMGKEIKFLLHFVKESKQDESGMPNNRFLAERTGGTYSTLKVQPAELEDSGVYFCASSPAGSKGETQYFGPGTRLLVL.